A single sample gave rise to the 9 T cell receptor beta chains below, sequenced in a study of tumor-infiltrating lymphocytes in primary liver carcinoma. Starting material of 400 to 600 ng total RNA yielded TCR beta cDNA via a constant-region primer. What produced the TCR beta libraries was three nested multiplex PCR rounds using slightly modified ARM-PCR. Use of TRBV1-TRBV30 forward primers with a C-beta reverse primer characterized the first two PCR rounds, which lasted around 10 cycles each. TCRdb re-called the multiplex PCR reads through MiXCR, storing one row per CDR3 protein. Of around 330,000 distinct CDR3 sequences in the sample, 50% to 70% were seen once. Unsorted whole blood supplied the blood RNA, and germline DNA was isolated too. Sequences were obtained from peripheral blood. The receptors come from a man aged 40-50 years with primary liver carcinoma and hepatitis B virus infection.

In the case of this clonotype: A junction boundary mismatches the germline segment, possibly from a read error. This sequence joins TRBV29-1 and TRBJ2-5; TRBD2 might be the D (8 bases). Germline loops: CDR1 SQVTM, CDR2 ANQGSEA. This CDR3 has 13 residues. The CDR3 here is CSGIQGTGGTRYF. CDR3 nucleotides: TGCAGCGGCATACAGGGGACGGGAGGGACCCGGTACTTC.

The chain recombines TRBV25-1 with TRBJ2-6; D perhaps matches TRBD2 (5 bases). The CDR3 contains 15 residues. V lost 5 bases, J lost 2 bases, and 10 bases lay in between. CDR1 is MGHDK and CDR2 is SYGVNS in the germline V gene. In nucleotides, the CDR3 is TGTGCCAGCAGTCTTACGAGGGCTGGGGCCAACGTCCTGACTTTC. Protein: CASSLTRAGANVLTF.

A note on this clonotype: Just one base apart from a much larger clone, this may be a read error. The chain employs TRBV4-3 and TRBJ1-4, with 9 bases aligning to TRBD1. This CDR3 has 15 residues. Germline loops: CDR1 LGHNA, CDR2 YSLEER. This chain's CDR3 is CASNQGQGQNEKLFF. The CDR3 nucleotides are TGCGCCAGCAACCAAGGACAGGGGCAAAATGAAAAACTGTTTTTT.

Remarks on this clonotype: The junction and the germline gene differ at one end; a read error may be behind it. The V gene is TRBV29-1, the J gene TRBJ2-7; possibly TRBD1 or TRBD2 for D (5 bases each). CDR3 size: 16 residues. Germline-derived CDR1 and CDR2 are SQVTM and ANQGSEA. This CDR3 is CSAMTPGTATPYEHYF. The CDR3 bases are TGCAGTGCCATGACACCTGGGACCGCCACTCCCTACGAGCATTACTTC.

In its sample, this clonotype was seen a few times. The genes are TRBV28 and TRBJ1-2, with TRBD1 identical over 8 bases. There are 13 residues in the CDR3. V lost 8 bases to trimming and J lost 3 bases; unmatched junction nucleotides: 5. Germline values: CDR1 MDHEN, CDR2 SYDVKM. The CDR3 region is CASARTGYYGYTF. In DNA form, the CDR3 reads TGTGCCAGCGCTCGGACAGGGTACTATGGCTACACCTTC.

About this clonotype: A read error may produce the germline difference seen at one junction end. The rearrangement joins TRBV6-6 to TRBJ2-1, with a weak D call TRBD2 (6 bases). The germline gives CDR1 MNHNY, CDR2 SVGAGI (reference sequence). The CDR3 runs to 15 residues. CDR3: CTSSYPGDGYSDQFF. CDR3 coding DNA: TGTACCAGCAGTTACCCGGGAGACGGGTACAGTGACCAGTTCTTC.

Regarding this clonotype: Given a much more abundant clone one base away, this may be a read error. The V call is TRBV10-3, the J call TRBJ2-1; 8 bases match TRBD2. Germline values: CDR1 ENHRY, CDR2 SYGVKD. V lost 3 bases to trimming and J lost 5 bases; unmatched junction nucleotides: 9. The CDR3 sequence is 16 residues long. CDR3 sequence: CAISDPAGAHHNEQFF. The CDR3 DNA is TGTGCCATCAGTGATCCAGCGGGAGCCCACCACAATGAGCAGTTCTTC.

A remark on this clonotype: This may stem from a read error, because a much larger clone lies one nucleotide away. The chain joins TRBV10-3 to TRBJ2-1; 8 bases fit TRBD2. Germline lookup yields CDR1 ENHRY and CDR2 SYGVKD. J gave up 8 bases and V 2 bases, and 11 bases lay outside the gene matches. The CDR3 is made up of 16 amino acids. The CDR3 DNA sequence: TGTGCCATCAGTGAGGATAGCGGGATTGGTCGGGATGAGCAGTTCTTC. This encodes CAISEDSGIGRDEQFF.

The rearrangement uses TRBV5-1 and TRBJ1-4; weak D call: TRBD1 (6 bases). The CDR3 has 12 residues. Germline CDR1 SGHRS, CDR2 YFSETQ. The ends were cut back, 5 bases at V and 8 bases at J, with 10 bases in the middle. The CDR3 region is CASRDSREKLFF. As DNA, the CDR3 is TGCGCCAGCAGGGACAGCCGAGAAAAACTGTTTTTT.